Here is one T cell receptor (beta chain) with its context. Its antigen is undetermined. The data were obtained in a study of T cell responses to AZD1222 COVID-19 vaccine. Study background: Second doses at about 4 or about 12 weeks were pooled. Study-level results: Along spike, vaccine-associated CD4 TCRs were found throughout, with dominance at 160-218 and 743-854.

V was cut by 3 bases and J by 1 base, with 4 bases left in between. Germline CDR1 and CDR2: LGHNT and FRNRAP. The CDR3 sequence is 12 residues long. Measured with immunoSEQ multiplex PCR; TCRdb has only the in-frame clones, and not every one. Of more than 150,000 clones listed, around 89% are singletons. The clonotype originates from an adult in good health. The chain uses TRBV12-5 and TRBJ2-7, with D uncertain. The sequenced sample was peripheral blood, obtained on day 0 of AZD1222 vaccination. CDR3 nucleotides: TGTGCTAGTGGTTTCAATTCCTACGAGCAGTACTTC. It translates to CASGFNSYEQYF.